The 22 T cell receptor beta chains below come from one sample, sequenced in a study of T cell responses to AZD1222 COVID-19 vaccine. Profiled with immunoSEQ multiplex PCR; TCRdb holds only in-frame clones, not every one. Altogether 90,000 to 100,000 clones are present, roughly 90% being singletons, with the ten largest covering 6.5% to 8%. The specimen comprised peripheral blood, sampled on day 0 of AZD1222 vaccination. The receptors shown here come from an adult in good health.

This clone has just one count. The gene calls are TRBV6-1 and TRBJ1-2; TRBD1 might be the D (6 bases). Germline V lookup: CDR1 MNHNS, CDR2 SASEGT. The CDR3 runs to 15 residues. Trimming shortened V by 2 bases and J by 6 bases, and 16 bases separated the two germline ends. CDR3 sequence: CASSERFGGADGYTF. The DNA of the CDR3 is TGTGCCAGCAGTGAACGGTTCGGGGGGGCCGATGGCTACACCTTC.

The J gene is TRBJ2-1, the V gene TRBV7-2; 13 bases fit TRBD2. Per the germline V gene, CDR1 is SGHTA and CDR2 is FQGNSA. J lost 7 bases, V lost 1 base, and 7 bases had no gene match. The CDR3 consists of 17 residues. The CDR3 here is CASSLGTSGSRGNEQFF. CDR3 sequence (DNA): TGTGCCAGCAGCTTAGGGACTAGCGGGAGTAGAGGGAATGAGCAGTTCTTC.

The chain is built from TRBV5-1 and TRBJ1-2, with D possibly being TRBD1 (5 bases). CDR3 length: 14 amino acids. CDR1 and CDR2 from the germline V gene are SGHRS and YFSETQ. Trimming stripped 4 bases from V and 8 bases from J, with 18 bases between. CDR3 in amino acids: CASSGGTFDLGYTF. CDR3 nucleotide sequence: TGCGCCAGCAGCGGAGGGACTTTCGATTTGGGCTACACCTTC.

The chain employs TRBV11-2 and TRBJ1-4; 9 bases line up with TRBD1. Per the germline V gene, CDR1 is SGHAT and CDR2 is FQNNGV. This CDR3 contains 13 residues. V dropped 5 bases and J dropped 8; count of bases not matched to a gene: 3. CDR3 DNA: TGTGCCAGCAGCATCGACAGGGGGGAAAAACTGTTTTTT. Translated, it gives CASSIDRGEKLFF.

The V call is TRBV9, the J call TRBJ1-2, with 9 bases that match TRBD1. Germline values: CDR1 SGDLS, CDR2 YYNGEE. Trimming cost V 0 bases and J 8 bases; bases outside gene matches: 5. CDR3 length: 14 amino acids. The CDR3 protein is CASSVAEQGAGYTF. DNA of the CDR3: TGTGCCAGCAGCGTAGCCGAACAGGGGGCGGGCTACACCTTC.

CDR3 in amino acids: CASSSLDRGNEKLFF. In DNA, the CDR3 is TGTGCCAGCAGTTCTTTAGACAGGGGGAATGAAAAACTGTTTTTT. The V and J genes are TRBV27 and TRBJ1-4, with 9 bases aligning to TRBD1. CDR1 and CDR2 from the germline V gene are MNHEY and SMNVEV (reference sequence). This CDR3 has 15 residues. The V segment lost 4 bases and the J segment 5 bases; nucleotides outside the gene matches: 5.

The chain recombines TRBV5-1 with TRBJ2-5; 11 bases are a match to TRBD2. Germline loops: CDR1 SGHRS, CDR2 YFSETQ. The CDR3 loop spans 17 amino acids. The junction had 12 bases not matched to a gene; V was cut back by 3 bases and J by 5 bases. The CDR3 loop is CASSSQTSGTLRETQYF. CDR3 in DNA: TGCGCCAGCAGCTCTCAGACTAGCGGGACCCTCAGGGAGACCCAGTACTTC.

The chain employs TRBV6-5 and TRBJ2-7, with 9 bases aligning to TRBD2. Germline V lookup: CDR1 MNHEY, CDR2 SVGAGI. The CDR3 runs to 12 residues. V shed 7 bases, J shed 5 bases, and the junction held 3 bases outside the gene matches. This CDR3 is CASTSGRHEQYF. The CDR3 DNA follows: TGTGCCAGCACGAGCGGGAGGCACGAGCAGTACTTC.

V is TRBV7-9 and J is TRBJ2-1; 8 bases map to TRBD1. J gave up 4 bases and V 5 bases, and 7 bases lay outside the gene matches. CDR3 size: 15 residues. Germline V gene lookup returns CDR1 SEHNR and CDR2 FQNEAQ (reference sequence). The CDR3 region has the DNA TGTGCCAGCAGCCCAGGACAGGGAGAGTACAATGAGCAGTTCTTC. Amino acids: CASSPGQGEYNEQFF.

The chain has TRBV5-1 and TRBJ1-3, with 7 bases lining up with TRBD1. The CDR3 runs to 14 residues. CDR1 is SGHRS and CDR2 is YFSETQ in the germline V gene. Trimming at V came to 4 bases and at J to 2 bases, leaving 3 bases not matched to a gene. Here the CDR3 reads CASSPGTAGNTIYF. CDR3 in DNA: TGCGCCAGCAGCCCCGGGACAGCTGGAAACACCATATATTTT.

J is TRBJ1-6 and V is TRBV27; D gene uncertain. From germline, CDR1 is MNHEY and CDR2 SMNVEV (reference sequence). This CDR3 is built from 15 residues. Trimming shortened V by 3 bases and J by 8 bases, and 14 bases separated the two germline ends. The CDR3 protein is CASSFGAASHSPLHF. The CDR3 DNA is TGTGCCAGCAGTTTTGGCGCCGCCTCGCATTCACCCCTCCACTTT.

This chain connects TRBV3-1 (or the pseudogene TRBV3-2) to TRBJ2-3; D is unresolved. In germline, CDR1 is LGHDT, CDR2 YNNKEL (reference sequence). Trimming took 3 bases from V and 0 from J, leaving 4 bases between them. CDR3 size: 13 residues. Written as DNA, the CDR3 is TGTGCCAGCAGCCACGTTAGCACAGATACGCAGTATTTT. Encoded protein: CASSHVSTDTQYF.

This clone appeared a single time. V gene TRBV12-3 or TRBV12-4 combines with J gene TRBJ2-1; weak D call: TRBD1 (5 bases). Between the trimmed V and J ends, which lost 3 bases and 5 bases, there was a span of 8 bases. The CDR3 contains 13 residues. The CDR3 DNA follows: TGTGCCAGCAGTTTCAGGGCTGACAATGAGCAGTTCTTC. Protein product: CASSFRADNEQFF.

This chain joins TRBV5-1 and TRBJ2-2; 9 bases are a match to TRBD1. Germline assignment: CDR1 SGHRS and CDR2 YFSETQ. The V and J ends lost 4 bases and 7 bases, in that order; junction bases with no gene match: 8. The CDR3 spans 15 residues. The CDR3 DNA follows: TGCGCCAGCAGCGTCACAGGGGGCGCGGACGGGGAGCTGTTTTTT. Its translation: CASSVTGGADGELFF.

This clone was observed a handful of times. V gene TRBV6-2 or TRBV6-3 combines with J gene TRBJ2-3, with no clear D. Per germline, CDR1 MNHEY and CDR2 SVGEGT. Trimming shortened V by 4 bases and J by 3 bases, and 2 bases separated the two germline ends. This CDR3 is built from 11 residues. CDR3 nucleotides: TGTGCCAGCAGTTGGACAGATACGCAGTATTTT. Amino acids: CASSWTDTQYF.

The CDR3 coding sequence is TGTGCCAGCAGCCCCCTGGTGACGGTCCCTAGCACAGATACGCAGTATTTT. Amino acid sequence: CASSPLVTVPSTDTQYF. J is TRBJ2-3 and V is TRBV4-2; the D is unclear. The germline CDR1 and CDR2 sequences are LGHNA and YNFKEQ. V shed 4 bases and J shed 0 bases, with 17 bases lying between them. The CDR3 has 17 residues.

The CDR3 is CASSARTGQETQYF. Here the CDR3 DNA reads TGTGCCAGCAGCGCACGGACAGGGCAAGAGACCCAGTACTTC. The chain joins TRBV3-1 (or the pseudogene TRBV3-2) to TRBJ2-5; 8 bases line up with TRBD1. The germline V gene encodes CDR1 LGHDT and CDR2 YNNKEL (reference sequence). V dropped 5 bases and J dropped 2; count of bases not matched to a gene: 4. The length of the CDR3 is 14 residues.

This clone was detected only once. The genes are TRBV7-2 and TRBJ1-2; 7 bases agree with TRBD1. CDR3 length: 15 residues. The ends lost 7 bases at V and 2 bases at J; junction bases unmatched: 10. Germline CDR1 is SGHTA and CDR2 is FQGNSA. The CDR3 loop reads CASTYRQGLNYGYTF. For the CDR3, the DNA is TGTGCCAGCACCTATAGACAGGGCCTGAACTATGGCTACACCTTC. Complete variable domain (other parts from reference TRBV7-2 and TRBJ1-2): GAGVSQSPSNKVTEKGKDVELRCDPISGHTALYWYRQSLGQGLEFLIYFQGNSAPDKSGLPSDRFSAERTGGSVSTLTIQRTQQEDSAVYLCASTYRQGLNYGYTFGSGTRLTVV.

V gene TRBV9 combines with J gene TRBJ1-3; D is perhaps TRBD1 (6 bases). Trimming removed 3 bases at V and 2 bases at J, with 9 bases between. This CDR3 contains 14 residues. CDR1 and CDR2 from the germline V gene are SGDLS and YYNGEE. CDR3 sequence: CASSGGQTGNTIYF. The CDR3 DNA reads as TGTGCCAGCAGCGGTGGACAGACTGGAAACACCATATATTTT.

This clone was recorded only once. This chain joins TRBV19 and TRBJ1-5; perhaps TRBD1 as D (5 bases). Germline loops: CDR1 LNHDA, CDR2 SQIVND (reference sequence). Trimming stripped 6 bases from V and 0 bases from J, with 15 bases between. This CDR3 has 16 residues. DNA for the CDR3: TGTGCCAGTAGCTTAATCGGGGGATATAGCAATCAGCCCCAGCATTTT. Translated, it gives CASSLIGGYSNQPQHF. The complete variable domain, with remaining parts taken from reference TRBV19 and TRBJ1-5, reads DGGITQSPKYLFRKEGQNVTLSCEQNLNHDAMYWYRQDPGQGLRLIYYSQIVNDFQKGDIAEGYSVSREKKESFPLTVTSAQKNPTAFYLCASSLIGGYSNQPQHFGDGTRLSIL.

A single count supports this clone. The chain links TRBV10-3 to TRBJ1-2; D not resolved. The CDR3 consists of 14 residues. Per the germline V gene, CDR1 is ENHRY and CDR2 is SYGVKD. V lost 0 bases and J lost 2, with 7 bases in between. CDR3 DNA: TGTGCCATCAGTGAGTCACGAGAGAACTATGGCTACACCTTC. It codes for CAISESRENYGYTF.

This sequence joins TRBV5-4 and TRBJ1-1, with 7 bases matching TRBD1. This CDR3 has 16 residues. The germline gives CDR1 SGHNT, CDR2 YYREEE (reference sequence). Trimming removed 0 bases from V and 6 bases from J; junction bases left unmatched: 11. The CDR3 DNA sequence: TGTGCCAGCAGCTTGGGACAGGGTAATAAGTTGGCTGAAGCTTTCTTT. Its protein product is CASSLGQGNKLAEAFF.